The 20 T cell receptor beta chains in this list originate from one sample, sequenced in a study of T cells expressing NK-cell markers. TCRdb re-called the 5' RACE reads, yielding one record per CDR3 amino acid sequence without DNA. Its listing shows about 260,000 distinct CDR3 sequences. Sequenced sample: blood T cells: a sorted CD56 or NKG2C T cell subset, CD4+ or CD8+ T cells, or bulk PBMC T cells (not recorded which). The receptors stem from a woman aged 18 to 75 in good health.

This sequence joins TRBV7-2 and TRBJ2-3. The CDR3 totals 13 residues. Per the germline V gene, CDR1 is SGHTA and CDR2 is FQGNSA. CDR3 sequence reads: CASSFLRTDTQYF.

The chain employs TRBV5-1 and TRBJ2-1; the TCRdb D gene call, TRBD1, has no DNA to confirm it. The CDR3 consists of 17 residues. The V gene's germline CDR1 is SGHRS and CDR2 YFSETQ. The CDR3 is CASSLVGHGRAHNEQFF. The variable domain in full, completed from reference TRBV5-1 and TRBJ2-1, reads KAGVTQTPRYLIKTRGQQVTLSCSPISGHRSVSWYQQTPGQGLQFLFEYFSETQRNKGNFPGRFSGRQFSNSRSEMNVSTLELGDSALYLCASSLVGHGRAHNEQFFGPGTRLTVL.

CDR3: CASKSDISYEQYF. The rearrangement uses TRBV25-1 and TRBJ2-7. The germline V gene has CDR1 MGHDK and CDR2 SYGVNS. The CDR3 spans 13 residues.

V usage is TRBV7-9 and J usage is TRBJ1-1; TCRdb proposes TRBD1, but this gene call is untestable without DNA. The CDR3 totals 15 residues. Germline V gives CDR1 SEHNR, CDR2 FQNEAQ (reference sequence). CDR3 loop: CASSLADRGSTEAFF. Filled out from reference TRBV7-9 and TRBJ1-1, the complete variable domain reads DTGVSQNPRHKITKRGQNVTFRCDPISEHNRLYWYRQTLGQGPEFLTYFQNEAQLEKSRLLSDRFSAERPKGSFSTLEIQRTEQGDSAMYLCASSLADRGSTEAFFGQGTRLTVV.

CDR3 residues: CASSPPGTRAGEQFF. The gene calls are TRBV25-1 and TRBJ2-1; with no DNA, the TCRdb D assignment of TRBD1 cannot be verified. The germline CDR1 and CDR2 sequences are MGHDK and SYGVNS. CDR3 size: 15 residues.

The chain employs TRBV29-1 and TRBJ1-1. This CDR3 is built from 11 residues. From germline, CDR1 is SQVTM and CDR2 ANQGSEA. The CDR3 here is CSVLLNTEAFF.

This rearrangement joins TRBV6-1 to TRBJ2-5; TCRdb selects TRBD1, and the lack of DNA leaves this call unchecked. The CDR3 has 15 residues. Per germline, CDR1 MNHNS and CDR2 SASEGT. The CDR3 loop reads CASRITGGFEETQYF.

The chain couples TRBV7-3 to TRBJ2-1; TCRdb's D call of TRBD1 is untestable without DNA. Germline V gene data show CDR1 as SGHTA and CDR2 as FQGTGA. The CDR3 is 14 amino acids. CDR3 in amino acids: CASTIMGGYNEQFF.

This rearrangement joins TRBV7-2 to TRBJ2-3; the TCRdb D gene call, TRBD2, has no DNA to confirm it. The V gene's germline CDR1 is SGHTA and CDR2 FQGNSA. The CDR3 has 17 residues. CDR3 residues: CASSLVGSGGARDTQYF. Full variable domain (missing parts from reference TRBV7-2 and TRBJ2-3): GAGVSQSPSNKVTEKGKDVELRCDPISGHTALYWYRQSLGQGLEFLIYFQGNSAPDKSGLPSDRFSAERTGGSVSTLTIQRTQQEDSAVYLCASSLVGSGGARDTQYFGPGTRLTVL.

This chain links TRBV7-8 with TRBJ1-5; the D call of TRBD1 rests on TCRdb alone, since no DNA is present to check it. Germline CDR1 SGHVS, CDR2 FQNEAQ. The length of the CDR3 is 15 residues. This chain's CDR3 is CASSLLDRALNPQHF. Filled out from reference TRBV7-8 and TRBJ1-5, the complete variable domain reads GAGVSQSPRYKVAKRGQDVALRCDPISGHVSLFWYQQALGQGPEFLTYFQNEAQLDKSGLPSDRFFAERPEGSVSTLKIQRTQQEDSAVYLCASSLLDRALNPQHFGDGTRLSIL.

The rearrangement uses TRBV5-1 and TRBJ2-1. Germline CDR1 and CDR2: SGHRS and YFSETQ. This CDR3 comprises 14 residues. The CDR3 region is CASSRTAARNEQFF.

The V gene is TRBV20-1, the J gene TRBJ2-5. The CDR3 length is 12 residues. CDR1 DFQATT and CDR2 SNEGSKA come from the germline V gene (reference sequence). The CDR3 sequence is CSARLGQETQYF.

V gene TRBV5-1 combines with J gene TRBJ1-1. The CDR3 covers 14 residues. Germline values: CDR1 SGHRS, CDR2 YFSETQ. CDR3 residues: CASRGWTVNTEAFF.

The chain joins TRBV20-1 to TRBJ2-7; TCRdb proposes TRBD1, but this gene call is untestable without DNA. CDR1 and CDR2 (germline): DFQATT, SNEGSKA (reference sequence). The CDR3 has 12 residues. The CDR3 loop reads CSASGGSYEQYF.

The rearrangement uses TRBV5-1 and TRBJ2-1. The germline V gene has CDR1 SGHRS and CDR2 YFSETQ. This CDR3 region has 15 residues. CDR3 residues: CASNLDPFSYNEQFF.

The chain joins TRBV6-1 to TRBJ2-1; TCRdb's D call of TRBD2 is untestable without DNA. The CDR3 runs 14 residues. The germline V gene has CDR1 MNHNS and CDR2 SASEGT. CDR3 residues: CASSTGTRINEQFF.

V and J are TRBV7-2 and TRBJ1-6. CDR3 length equals 15 residues. Germline V gene lookup returns CDR1 SGHTA and CDR2 FQGNSA. The CDR3 sequence is CASSLDSQGGSPLHF.

The V and J genes are TRBV5-6 and TRBJ1-6; with no DNA, the TCRdb D assignment of TRBD1 cannot be verified. The CDR3 runs 16 residues. CDR1 is SGHDT, CDR2 YYEEEE, per germline. CDR3 in amino acids: CASSHPDRGNISPLHF.

The chain couples TRBV27 to TRBJ1-2. The CDR3 totals 14 residues. Germline assignment: CDR1 MNHEY and CDR2 SMNVEV (reference sequence). Here the CDR3 reads CASTPQGGPYGYTF.

The chain couples TRBV2 to TRBJ2-5; TCRdb names TRBD1, which stays unverified in the absence of DNA. Per the germline V gene, CDR1 is SNHLY and CDR2 is FYNNEI. This CDR3 is 15 amino acids long. CDR3 region: CASSVGTNWRETQYF.